These 17 T cell receptor beta chains came from one sample sequenced in a study of cytomegalovirus exposure and HLA in healthy donors. PCR involved 60 Vbeta and 13 Jbeta primers. Repertoires were generated with immunoSEQ multiplex PCR, while TCRdb's copy carries only in-frame clones and drops some. The data show more than 150,000 clones, over 65% seen once. Sequenced: PBMCs. The receptors were gathered from a man aged 18-30 years in good health and CMV-seronegative.

The chain has TRBV19 and TRBJ2-1; tentatively, D is TRBD1 (5 bases). V lost 3 bases, J lost 5 bases, and 14 bases lay in between. Germline V gene lookup returns CDR1 LNHDA and CDR2 SQIVND (reference sequence). This CDR3 is built from 15 residues. Here the CDR3 reads CASSMVPRGNNEQFF. The CDR3 DNA sequence: TGTGCCAGTAGTATGGTCCCTAGGGGAAACAATGAGCAGTTCTTC.

The V and J genes are TRBV7-3 and TRBJ2-1; 10 bases are shared with TRBD2. The CDR3 spans 17 residues. The germline V gene has CDR1 SGHTA and CDR2 FQGTGA. The junction had 7 bases not matched to a gene; V was cut back by 2 bases and J by 3 bases. CDR3 nucleotides: TGTGCCAGCAGCTTACGCCGGGGACTAGCGAACTACAATGAGCAGTTCTTC. It translates to CASSLRRGLANYNEQFF. Full variable domain (remainder filled in from reference TRBV7-3 and TRBJ2-1): GAGVSQTPSNKVTEKGKYVELRCDPISGHTALYWYRQSLGQGPEFLIYFQGTGAADDSGLPNDRFFAVRPEGSVSTLKIQRTERGDSAVYLCASSLRRGLANYNEQFFGPGTRLTVL.

The chain couples TRBV30 to TRBJ2-1, with 9 bases matching TRBD2. V trimming: 4 bases; J trimming: 4 bases; junction bases outside the gene matches: 8. The CDR3 runs 15 residues. The germline V gene encodes CDR1 GTSNPN and CDR2 SVGIG (reference sequence). In nucleotides, the CDR3 is TGTGCCTGGAATGTGGGGCTAGCGGGATACAATGAGCAGTTCTTC. This translates into CAWNVGLAGYNEQFF.

The J gene is TRBJ1-4, the V gene TRBV6-1, with TRBD1 identical over 9 bases. CDR1 is MNHNS and CDR2 is SASEGT in the germline V gene. The J segment lost 5 bases and the V segment lost 5 bases, leaving 3 bases of the junction unmatched. There are 14 residues in the CDR3. This chain's CDR3 is CASSLGTGNEKLFF. The CDR3 bases are TGTGCCAGCAGTCTCGGGACAGGGAATGAAAAACTGTTTTTT.

The CDR3 DNA sequence: TGTGCCACCGCCTGGCCGCCAGGAAGCACAGATACGCAGTATTTT. Protein sequence: CATAWPPGSTDTQYF. V and J are TRBV21-1 and TRBJ2-3; the table gives TRBD1 as D, unverified against the DNA. TRBV21-1 is a recognized pseudogene. This CDR3 spans 15 amino acids.

A remark on this clone: One end of the junction is discordant with germline, which a read error may explain. The V call is TRBV4-3, the J call TRBJ2-6; weak D call: TRBD2 (5 bases). The length of the CDR3 is 16 residues. Per germline, CDR1 LGHNA and CDR2 YSLEER. The DNA of the CDR3 is TGCGTCAGCAGCCAAGATCCGGGAACAGGGGCCAACGTCCTGACTTTC. Amino acid sequence: CVSSQDPGTGANVLTF.

This clone was detected once. The chain employs TRBV4-3 and TRBJ2-7; TRBD2 agrees at 11 bases. Germline V lookup: CDR1 LGHNA, CDR2 YSLEER. V trimming: 1 base; J trimming: 4 bases; junction bases outside the gene matches: 6. CDR3 size: 16 residues. The CDR3 spells CASSQVLAGGSYEQYF. For the CDR3, the DNA is TGCGCCAGCAGCCAAGTATTAGCGGGGGGGAGTTACGAGCAGTACTTC.

The CDR3 spells CASSRGGLAGTGTGELFF. For the CDR3, the DNA is TGTGCCAGCAGTAGAGGAGGACTAGCGGGGACGGGCACCGGGGAGCTGTTTTTT. The V call is TRBV5-4, the J call TRBJ2-2, with 12 bases aligning to TRBD2. V trimming: 5 bases; J trimming: 4 bases; junction bases outside the gene matches: 12. The CDR3 loop spans 18 amino acids. CDR1 is SGHNT, CDR2 YYREEE, per germline (reference sequence). Supplemented by reference TRBV5-4 and TRBJ2-2, the full variable domain reads ETGVTQSPTHLIKTRGQQVTLRCSSQSGHNTVSWYQQALGQGPQFIFQYYREEENGRGNFPPRFSGLQFPNYSSELNVNALELDDSALYLCASSRGGLAGTGTGELFFGEGSRLTVL.

V and J are TRBV25-1 and TRBJ1-2; the D gene is possibly TRBD1 (5 bases). Trimming pared 4 bases from V and 5 bases from J, leaving 20 bases between. The CDR3 extends over 16 amino acids. Germline lookup yields CDR1 MGHDK and CDR2 SYGVNS. The CDR3 region has the DNA TGTGCCAGCAGTGGGGCAGGGCGAGAAACAGGATATGGCTACACCTTC. Its protein product is CASSGAGRETGYGYTF.

For this clone: Other nucleotide sequences in the sample specify the same CDR3. The chain combines TRBV30 with TRBJ2-1; 8 bases fit TRBD1. The junction had 1 base not matched to a gene; V was cut back by 0 bases and J by 6 bases. The germline CDR1 and CDR2 sequences are GTSNPN and SVGIG (reference sequence). The CDR3 is 13 amino acids. CDR3 sequence reads: CAWSVGQGNEQFF. The CDR3 DNA sequence: TGTGCCTGGAGTGTTGGACAGGGCAATGAGCAGTTCTTC.

The chain recombines TRBV4-3 with TRBJ2-7; 13 bases line up with TRBD2. Germline-derived CDR1 and CDR2 are LGHNA and YSLEER. The CDR3 is made up of 15 amino acids. V shed 4 bases and J 6 bases; nucleotides not matched to a gene: 6. For the CDR3, the DNA is TGCGCCAGCAGCCTTGGGACTAGCGGGGTCCGCGAGCAGTACTTC. Amino acid sequence: CASSLGTSGVREQYF.

This clone was picked up a small number of times. This chain joins TRBV4-3 and TRBJ2-1; TRBD2 matches at 7 bases. The trim removed 4 bases at V and 2 bases at J, leaving 5 bases unmatched. CDR3 size: 15 residues. Germline lookup yields CDR1 LGHNA and CDR2 YSLEER. CDR3 nucleotide sequence: TGCGCCAGCAGCCCATTTAGCGGGCCCTACAATGAGCAGTTCTTC. Translated, it gives CASSPFSGPYNEQFF.

V is TRBV6-6 and J is TRBJ1-1, with D perhaps matching TRBD1 (5 bases). V shed 2 bases and J shed 5 bases, with 15 bases lying between them. CDR3 size: 15 residues. Germline V CDR1 and CDR2: MNHNY, SVGAGI (reference sequence). CDR3 loop: CASSYGEGLWTEAFF. CDR3 DNA: TGTGCCAGCAGTTACGGGGAGGGGCTGTGGACTGAAGCTTTCTTT.

The chain carries TRBV5-1 and TRBJ1-2; D is unresolved. From germline, CDR1 is SGHRS and CDR2 YFSETQ. Trimming took off 0 bases at V and 3 bases at J, with 6 bases between the two ends. The CDR3 runs to 13 residues. The CDR3 DNA is TGCGCCAGCAGCTTGGTTGTCGACTATGGCTACACCTTC. Protein: CASSLVVDYGYTF.

J is TRBJ2-2 and V is TRBV30; TRBD2 aligns across 10 bases. Germline lookup yields CDR1 GTSNPN and CDR2 SVGIG (reference sequence). V lost 0 bases and J lost 5; bases outside the gene matches: 6. The CDR3 is 16 amino acids. In DNA form, the CDR3 reads TGTGCCTGGAGTGTAGCGGGGGGGCCTGTTACCGGGGAGCTGTTTTTT. Translation gives CAWSVAGGPVTGELFF.

DNA for the CDR3: TGTGCCAGCACCGGGACAGGAGGAATACCCTATGGCTACACCTTC. Translation: CASTGTGGIPYGYTF. V and J are TRBV5-4 and TRBJ1-2, with 8 nucleotides matching TRBD1. CDR1 and CDR2 from the germline V gene are SGHNT and YYREEE (reference sequence). The junction had 11 bases not matched to a gene; V was cut back by 6 bases and J by 4 bases. The CDR3 has 15 residues. Full variable domain (missing parts from reference TRBV5-4 and TRBJ1-2): ETGVTQSPTHLIKTRGQQVTLRCSSQSGHNTVSWYQQALGQGPQFIFQYYREEENGRGNFPPRFSGLQFPNYSSELNVNALELDDSALYLCASTGTGGIPYGYTFGSGTRLTVV.

This clone was observed a single time. The V gene is TRBV6-1, the J gene TRBJ2-5, with 10 bases fitting TRBD2. The CDR3 is 15 residues long. V was pared by 4 bases and J by 3 bases, with 5 bases of the junction left unmatched. Germline V gene lookup returns CDR1 MNHNS and CDR2 SASEGT. In nucleotides, the CDR3 is TGTGCCAGCAGTGCCCTAGCGGGGGCCAAAGAGACCCAGTACTTC. Translating it yields CASSALAGAKETQYF.